This T cell receptor (beta chain) stems from a study of cytomegalovirus exposure and HLA in healthy donors. 13 Jbeta primers and 60 Vbeta primers were used for the PCR. Data came from immunoSEQ multiplex PCR; TCRdb stores just in-frame clones and leaves some out. The sample lists under 200,000 clones, 75% to 90% occurring once. The CDR3 spans 14 residues. Germline values: CDR1 SGHRS, CDR2 YFSETQ. V lost 4 bases and J 8 bases, leaving 16 bases between the germline ends. The rearrangement links TRBV5-1 to TRBJ2-1, with D perhaps TRBD2 (6 bases). The clonotype comes from a woman between 50 and 59 years old in good health and CMV-seropositive. The specimen sequenced was PBMCs. The CDR3 reads CASSPLGGSDEQFF. The CDR3 bases are TGCGCCAGCAGCCCGCTTGGAGGGAGCGATGAGCAGTTCTTC.